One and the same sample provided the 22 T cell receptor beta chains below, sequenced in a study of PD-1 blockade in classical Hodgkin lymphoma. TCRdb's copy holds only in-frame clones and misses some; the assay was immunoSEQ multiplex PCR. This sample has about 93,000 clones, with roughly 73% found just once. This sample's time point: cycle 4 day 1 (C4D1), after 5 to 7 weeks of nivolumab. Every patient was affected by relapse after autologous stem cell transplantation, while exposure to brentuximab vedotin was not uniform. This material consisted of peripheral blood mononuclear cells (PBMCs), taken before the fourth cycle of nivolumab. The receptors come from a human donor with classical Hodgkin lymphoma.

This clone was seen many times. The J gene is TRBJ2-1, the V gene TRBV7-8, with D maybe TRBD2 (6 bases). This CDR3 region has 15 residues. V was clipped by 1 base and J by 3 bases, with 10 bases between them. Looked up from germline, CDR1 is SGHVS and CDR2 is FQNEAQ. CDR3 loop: CASSLGRGLYNEQFF. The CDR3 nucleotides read TGTGCCAGCAGCTTAGGGCGGGGCCTCTACAATGAGCAGTTCTTC.

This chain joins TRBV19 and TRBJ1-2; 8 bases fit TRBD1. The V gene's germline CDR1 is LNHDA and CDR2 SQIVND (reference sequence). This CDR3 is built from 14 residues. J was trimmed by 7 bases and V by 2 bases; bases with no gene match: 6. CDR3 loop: CASSIPRTGIGYTF. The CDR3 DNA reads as TGTGCCAGTAGTATACCCCGGACAGGGATTGGCTACACCTTC.

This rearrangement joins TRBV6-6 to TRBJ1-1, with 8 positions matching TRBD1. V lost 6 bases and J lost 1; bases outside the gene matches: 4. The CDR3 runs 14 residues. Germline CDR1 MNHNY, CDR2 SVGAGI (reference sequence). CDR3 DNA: TGTGCCAGCAGGCCCAGGGGGCGGAACACTGAAGCTTTCTTT. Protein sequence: CASRPRGRNTEAFF.

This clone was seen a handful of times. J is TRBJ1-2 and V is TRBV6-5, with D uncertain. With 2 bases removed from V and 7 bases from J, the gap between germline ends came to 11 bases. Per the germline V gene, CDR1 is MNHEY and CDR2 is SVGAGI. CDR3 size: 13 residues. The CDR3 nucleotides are TGTGCCAGCAGTTACCCGGGAGGGTTTGGCTACACCTTC. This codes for CASSYPGGFGYTF.

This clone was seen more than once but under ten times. CDR3 sequence: CASTRGNTIYF. CDR3 nucleotides: TGTGCCAGTACGCGGGGAAACACCATATATTTT. The chain recombines TRBV19 with TRBJ1-3; D is ambiguous. V was cut by 7 bases and J by 4 bases, with 5 bases left in between. The CDR3 loop spans 11 amino acids. Germline V gene data show CDR1 as LNHDA and CDR2 as SQIVND (reference sequence).

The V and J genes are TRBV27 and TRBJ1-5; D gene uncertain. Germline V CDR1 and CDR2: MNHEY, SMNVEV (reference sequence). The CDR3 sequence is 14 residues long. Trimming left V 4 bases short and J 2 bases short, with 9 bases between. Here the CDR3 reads CASSSGWGNQPQHF. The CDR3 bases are TGTGCCAGCAGTTCGGGGTGGGGCAATCAGCCCCAGCATTTT.

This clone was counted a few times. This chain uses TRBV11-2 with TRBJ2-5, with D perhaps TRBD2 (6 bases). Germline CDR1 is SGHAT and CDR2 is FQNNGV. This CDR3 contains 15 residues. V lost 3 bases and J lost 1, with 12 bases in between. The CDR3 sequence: CASSFPLARQETQYF. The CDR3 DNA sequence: TGTGCCAGCAGCTTCCCACTAGCTCGCCAAGAGACCCAGTACTTC. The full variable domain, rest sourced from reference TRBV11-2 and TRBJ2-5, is EAGVAQSPRYKIIEKRQSVAFWCNPISGHATLYWYQQILGQGPKLLIQFQNNGVVDDSQLPKDRFSAERLKGVDSTLKIQPAKLEDSAVYLCASSFPLARQETQYFGPGTRLLVL.

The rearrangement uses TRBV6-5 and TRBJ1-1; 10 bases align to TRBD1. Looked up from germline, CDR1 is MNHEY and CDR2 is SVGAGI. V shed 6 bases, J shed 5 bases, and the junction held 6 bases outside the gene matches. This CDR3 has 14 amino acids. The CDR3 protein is CASRSDRGRTEAFF. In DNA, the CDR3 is TGTGCCAGCAGGTCGGACAGGGGGAGGACTGAAGCTTTCTTT.

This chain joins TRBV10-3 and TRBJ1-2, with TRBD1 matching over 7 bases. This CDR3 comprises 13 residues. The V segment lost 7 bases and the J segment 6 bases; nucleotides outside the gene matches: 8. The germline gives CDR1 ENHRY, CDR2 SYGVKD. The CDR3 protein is CAITRGQDDGYTF. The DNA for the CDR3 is TGTGCCATCACCCGAGGACAGGACGATGGCTACACCTTC.

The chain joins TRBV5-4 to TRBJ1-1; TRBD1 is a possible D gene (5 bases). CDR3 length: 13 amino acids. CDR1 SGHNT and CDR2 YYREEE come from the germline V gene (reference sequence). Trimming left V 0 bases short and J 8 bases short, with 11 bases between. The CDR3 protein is CASSLVLSGEAFF. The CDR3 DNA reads TGTGCCAGCAGCTTGGTCTTATCAGGGGAAGCTTTCTTT.

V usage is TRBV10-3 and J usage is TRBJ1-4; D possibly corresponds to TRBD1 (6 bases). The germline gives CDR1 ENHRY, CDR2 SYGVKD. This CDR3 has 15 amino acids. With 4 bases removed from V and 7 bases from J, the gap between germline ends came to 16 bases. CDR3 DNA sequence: TGTGCCATCAGTGTTACGGGGGGCGTGAGTGAAAAACTGTTTTTT. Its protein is CAISVTGGVSEKLFF.

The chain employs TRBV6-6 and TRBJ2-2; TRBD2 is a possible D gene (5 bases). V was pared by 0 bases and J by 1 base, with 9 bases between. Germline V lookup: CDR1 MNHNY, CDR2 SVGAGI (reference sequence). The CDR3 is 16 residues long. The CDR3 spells CASSYSGGWNTGELFF. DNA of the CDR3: TGTGCCAGCAGTTACTCAGGAGGCTGGAACACCGGGGAGCTGTTTTTT.

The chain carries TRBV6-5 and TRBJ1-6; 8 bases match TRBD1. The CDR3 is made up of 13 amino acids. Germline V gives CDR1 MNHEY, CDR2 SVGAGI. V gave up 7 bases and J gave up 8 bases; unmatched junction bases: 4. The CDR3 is CASTGGLYSPLHF. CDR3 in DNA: TGTGCCAGCACAGGGGGCCTTTATTCACCCCTCCACTTT.

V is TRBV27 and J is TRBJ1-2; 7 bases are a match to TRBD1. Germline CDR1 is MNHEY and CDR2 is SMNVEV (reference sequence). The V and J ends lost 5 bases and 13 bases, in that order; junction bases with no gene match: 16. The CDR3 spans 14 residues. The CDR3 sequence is CASSRPRGQLIPTF. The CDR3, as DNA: TGTGCCAGCAGTAGACCGAGGGGACAGCTCATACCCACCTTC.

CDR3 residues: CASSQGITGRGFF. As DNA, the CDR3 is TGCGCCAGCAGCCAAGGGATTACAGGTCGGGGGTTCTTC. The rearrangement joins TRBV4-1 to TRBJ2-1, with D perhaps given as TRBD1 or TRBD2 (5 bases each). The CDR3 sequence is 13 residues long. The germline gives CDR1 MGHRA, CDR2 YSYEKL. The V end lost 1 base, the J end lost 15 bases, and 16 bases lay between the germline ends.

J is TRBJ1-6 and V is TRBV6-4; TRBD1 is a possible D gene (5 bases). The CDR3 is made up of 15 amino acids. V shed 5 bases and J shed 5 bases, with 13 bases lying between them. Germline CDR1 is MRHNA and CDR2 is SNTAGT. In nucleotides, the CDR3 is TGTGCCAGCAGTCCCTCGGGACGGAATAATTCACCCCTCCACTTT. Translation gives CASSPSGRNNSPLHF.

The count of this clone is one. The CDR3 nucleotides read TGTGCCAGCAGCTTAGCTACAGGGATCGGGAATCAGCCCCAGCATTTT. It translates to CASSLATGIGNQPQHF. The chain is built from TRBV7-7 and TRBJ1-5; D is perhaps TRBD1 (6 bases). Per the germline V gene, CDR1 is SSHAT and CDR2 is FNYEAQ (reference sequence). The CDR3 loop spans 16 amino acids. Trimming removed 0 bases from V and 4 bases from J, with 13 bases in between. The full variable domain, rest sourced from reference TRBV7-7 and TRBJ1-5, is GAGVSQSPRYKVTKRGQDVTLRCDPISSHATLYWYQQALGQGPEFLTYFNYEAQPDKSGLPSDRFSAERPEGSISTLTIQRTEQRDSAMYRCASSLATGIGNQPQHFGDGTRLSIL.

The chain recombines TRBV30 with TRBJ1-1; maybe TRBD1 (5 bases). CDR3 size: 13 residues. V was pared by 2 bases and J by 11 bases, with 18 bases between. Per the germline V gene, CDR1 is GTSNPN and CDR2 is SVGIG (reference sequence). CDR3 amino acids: CAWSPTTGEAAFF. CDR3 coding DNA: TGTGCCTGGAGTCCAACGACGGGGGAGGCCGCTTTCTTT.

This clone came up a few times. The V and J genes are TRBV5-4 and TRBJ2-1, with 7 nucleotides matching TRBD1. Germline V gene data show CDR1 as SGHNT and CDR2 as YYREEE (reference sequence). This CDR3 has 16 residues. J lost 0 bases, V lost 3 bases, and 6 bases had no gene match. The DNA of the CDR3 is TGTGCCAGCAGCTGGGGACAGCTTAACTCCTACAATGAGCAGTTCTTC. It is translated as CASSWGQLNSYNEQFF.

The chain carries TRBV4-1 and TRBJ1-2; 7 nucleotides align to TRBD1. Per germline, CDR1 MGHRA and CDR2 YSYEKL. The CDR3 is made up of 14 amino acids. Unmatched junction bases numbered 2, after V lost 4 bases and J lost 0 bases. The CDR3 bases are TGCGCCAGCAGCCCCGACAGGGCTAACTATGGCTACACCTTC. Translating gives CASSPDRANYGYTF.

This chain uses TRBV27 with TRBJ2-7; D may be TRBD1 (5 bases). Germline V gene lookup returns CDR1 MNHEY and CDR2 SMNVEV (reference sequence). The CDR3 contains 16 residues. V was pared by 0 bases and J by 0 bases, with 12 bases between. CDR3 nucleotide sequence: TGTGCCAGCAGTTTATCATACAGGTTACTCTCCTACGAGCAGTACTTC. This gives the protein CASSLSYRLLSYEQYF.

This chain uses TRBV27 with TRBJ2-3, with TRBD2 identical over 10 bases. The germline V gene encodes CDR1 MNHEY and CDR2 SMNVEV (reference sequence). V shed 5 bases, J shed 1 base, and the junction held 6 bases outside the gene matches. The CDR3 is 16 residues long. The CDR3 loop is CASSDYGLAGTDTQYF. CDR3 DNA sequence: TGTGCCAGCAGTGACTACGGACTAGCGGGCACAGATACGCAGTATTTT.